This is a list of T cell receptor beta chains from one sample in a study of T cells after yellow fever vaccination. TCRdb redid the calling of the 5' RACE reads with MiXCR, one entry per CDR3 protein. Of 500,000 to 650,000 distinct CDR3 sequences listed, 10% to 15% are singletons. Specimen: PBMCs, collected on the day of the yellow fever booster vaccination. The source is a man younger than 40 who received the YFV17D yellow fever vaccine. Both conserved end residues are part of each CDR3. A D gene is named only where the DNA matches it firmly. Only some rows state a clone size, as once, few, many or a class for expanded clones.

>few|.|TRBJ2-5|TRBV6-2/TRBV6-3
TGTGCCAGCGTCGAGGACGTCGAGATCCAAGAGACCCAGTACTTC
CASVEDVEIQETQYF
>.|.|TRBJ1-2|TRBV7-2
TGTGCCAGCAGCTACTTGGACAGAGCCTATGGCTACACCTTC
CASSYLDRAYGYTF
>few|.|TRBJ2-5|TRBV5-6
TGTGCCAGCAACCGGCAAGAGACCCAGTACTTC
CASNRQETQYF
>.|.|TRBJ2-2|TRBV5-1
TGCGCCAGCAGCTTGGAGGGACTGCTCAACACCGGGGAGCTGTTTTTT
CASSLEGLLNTGELFF
>many|TRBD1|TRBJ2-1|TRBV5-5
TGTGCCAGCAGCTCTGGGACAGGACTCTACAATGAGCAGTTCTTC
CASSSGTGLYNEQFF
>few|TRBD2|TRBJ2-7|TRBV20-1
TGCAGTGCCTCGAGGGGGCTAGCGGGAGTCGAGCAGTACTTC
CSASRGLAGVEQYF
>.|TRBD1|TRBJ1-2|TRBV12-3/TRBV12-4
TGTGCCAGCAGTCAGTGGGACAGGGACTTTGCTGGCTACACCTTC
CASSQWDRDFAGYTF
>.|.|TRBJ1-6|TRBV6-5
TGTGCCAGCAGTATCCAGGGCTCACCCCTCCACTTT
CASSIQGSPLHF
>.|.|TRBJ2-7|TRBV20-1
TGCAGTGCTTTTCACAGGGGAGGCTACGAGCAGTACTTC
CSAFHRGGYEQYF
>few|TRBD2|TRBJ2-3|TRBV15
TGTGCCACCAGCAGAGTAGCGGGAGGCCGAGGAGATACGCAGTATTTT
CATSRVAGGRGDTQYF
>few|.|TRBJ2-7|TRBV7-9
TGTGCCAGCAGCGGGGTTTTGTACGAGCAGTACTTC
CASSGVLYEQYF
>.|.|TRBJ2-1|TRBV10-1
TGCGCCAGCAGTGAGATTGCGGGTGCCTTGGGTAATGAGCAGTTCTTC
CASSEIAGALGNEQFF
>.|.|TRBJ2-1|TRBV29-1
TGCAGCGTCCCTCGGGGTTTAGGGGCTTCCGAGTTCTTC
CSVPRGLGASEFF
>few|.|TRBJ2-5|TRBV4-3
TGCGCCAGCAGCCAAGATTGGAATAGCTGGATGACAGAGACCCAGTACTTC
CASSQDWNSWMTETQYF
>.|.|TRBJ1-2|TRBV4-3
TGCGCCAGCAGCCAAGATCCAGGGGAGAACTATGGCTACACCTTC
CASSQDPGENYGYTF
>few|.|TRBJ1-5|TRBV29-1
TGCAGCGTAAGGGACGCAAATCAGCCCCAGCATTTT
CSVRDANQPQHF
>.|.|TRBJ2-7|TRBV7-2
TGTGCCAGCAGCTTATCGCACTTC
CASSLSHF
>few|TRBD2|TRBJ2-2|TRBV20-1
TGCAGTGCTCCGATAGCGGGGGCGAACACCGGGGAGCTGTTTTTT
CSAPIAGANTGELFF
>.|TRBD1|TRBJ2-5|TRBV11-2
TGTGCCAGCAGCTTAGGACCCCCCAGGGGGCAGTACATTGAGACCCAGTACTTC
CASSLGPPRGQYIETQYF
>few|TRBD2|TRBJ2-4|TRBV15
TGTGCCACCAGCAGAGATGGCGGGAGCGCCCGGAACATTCAGTACTTC
CATSRDGGSARNIQYF
>.|.|TRBJ1-6|TRBV7-2
TGTGCCAGCAGCTACGGAATTAATTCACCCCTCCACTTT
CASSYGINSPLHF
>.|.|TRBJ1-5|TRBV7-9
TGTGCCAGCGCAAGAGCGGCCAATCAGCCCCAGCATTTT
CASARAANQPQHF
>few|TRBD2|TRBJ2-1|TRBV7-2
TGTGCCAGCAGCGCGGGCGGGAGTATCAATGAGCAGTTCTTC
CASSAGGSINEQFF
>.|.|TRBJ2-1|TRBV5-4
TGTGCCAGCAGCTTGGATGCGGGTCCTTACAATGAGCAGTTCTTC
CASSLDAGPYNEQFF
>many|.|TRBJ2-3|TRBV5-6
TGTGCCAGCAGCGTCGAACAGACACGGAGCGCAGATACGCAGTATTTT
CASSVEQTRSADTQYF